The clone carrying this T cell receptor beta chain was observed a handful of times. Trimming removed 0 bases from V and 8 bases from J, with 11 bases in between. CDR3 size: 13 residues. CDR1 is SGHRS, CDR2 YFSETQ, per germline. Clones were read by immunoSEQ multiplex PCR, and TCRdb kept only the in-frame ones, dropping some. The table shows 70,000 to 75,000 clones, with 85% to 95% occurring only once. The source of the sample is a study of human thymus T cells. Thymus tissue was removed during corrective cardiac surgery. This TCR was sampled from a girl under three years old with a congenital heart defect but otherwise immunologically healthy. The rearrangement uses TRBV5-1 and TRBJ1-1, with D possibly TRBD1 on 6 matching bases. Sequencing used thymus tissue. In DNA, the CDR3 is TGCGCCAGCAGCTTGGTGGACAGCCTCGAAGCTTTCTTT. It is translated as CASSLVDSLEAFF.